Listed below are T cell receptor beta chains from one sample, sequenced in a study of radiotherapy plus CTLA-4 blockade in lung cancer. The repertoire was sequenced with immunoSEQ multiplex PCR; TCRdb's copy has only in-frame clones and lacks some. Counted here are 40,000 to 50,000 clones, 60% to 80% occurring once; the ten biggest clones make up just over 9.5%. The sample was peripheral blood, taken from a patient treated with radiotherapy plus ipilimumab. The receptors were gathered from a human donor with non-small cell lung cancer who had stable disease on radiotherapy plus ipilimumab. Each CDR3 is given with its conserved first and last residue. A D gene is named only where the DNA matches it firmly. Clone size is not always given. Where it is, it says once, few, many or a class for expanded clones.

TRBD1	TRBJ1-1	few	TRBV19	CASKKQGARNTEAFF	TGTGCCAGTAAGAAACAGGGGGCGCGGAACACTGAAGCTTTCTTT
NA	TRBJ2-2	NA	TRBV5-5	CASSFHRGGDTGELFF	TGTGCCAGCAGCTTCCACAGGGGGGGGGACACCGGGGAGCTGTTTTTT
TRBD1	TRBJ2-1	NA	TRBV4-1	CASSQTGQIRDEQFF	TGCGCCAGCAGCCAAACGGGACAGATAAGGGATGAGCAGTTCTTC
TRBD1	TRBJ1-1	NA	TRBV18	CASSLGQGTEAFF	TGTGCCAGCTCACTAGGACAGGGCACTGAAGCTTTCTTT
NA	TRBJ1-3	NA	TRBV2	CASNQDSGNTIYF	TGTGCCAGCAACCAGGACTCTGGAAACACCATATATTTT
NA	TRBJ2-7	few	TRBV11-1	CASSWTDAEYAEQYF	TGTGCCAGCAGCTGGACAGACGCTGAATACGCCGAGCAGTACTTC
NA	TRBJ1-2	NA	TRBV2	CASSQDSYGYTF	TGTGCCAGCAGCCAAGACAGCTATGGCTACACCTTC
TRBD1	TRBJ1-2	few	TRBV5-1	CASSFPGQMNYGYTF	TGCGCCAGCAGCTTTCCGGGACAGATGAACTATGGCTACACCTTC
TRBD1	TRBJ1-1	NA	TRBV7-9	CASSLGSTGDTEAFF	TGTGCCAGCAGCTTAGGCTCAACAGGGGACACTGAAGCTTTCTTT
TRBD2	TRBJ2-5	NA	TRBV9	CASSVVAGGQETQYF	TGTGCCAGCAGCGTAGTTGCGGGGGGCCAAGAGACCCAGTACTTC
TRBD1	TRBJ2-7	NA	TRBV11-2	CASSSLRGGQPSYEQYF	TGTGCCAGCAGCTCACTTAGAGGGGGACAGCCCTCCTACGAGCAGTACTTC
NA	TRBJ2-1	NA	TRBV5-4	CASSFRSSYNEQFF	TGTGCCAGCAGCTTTCGGAGCTCCTACAATGAGCAGTTCTTC
NA	TRBJ2-7	NA	TRBV5-5	CASSSGDITYEQYF	TGTGCCAGCAGCTCAGGGGACATAACCTACGAGCAGTACTTC
NA	TRBJ1-1	NA	TRBV5-5	CASSVSPRQDTEAFF	TGTGCCAGCAGTGTCTCTCCTAGACAGGACACTGAAGCTTTCTTT
NA	TRBJ1-2	NA	TRBV19	CASSNGDQGGYTF	TGTGCCAGTAGTAATGGAGACCAGGGTGGCTACACCTTC
NA	TRBJ2-1	NA	TRBV5-6	CASSLDGVLGDNEQFF	TGTGCCAGCAGCTTGGACGGGGTATTAGGTGACAATGAGCAGTTCTTC
NA	TRBJ2-3	NA	TRBV7-3	CASSPAGSTDTQYF	TGTGCCAGCAGCCCCGCCGGGAGCACAGATACGCAGTATTTT
NA	TRBJ2-1	NA	TRBV11-3	CASSPGGGRYNEQFF	TGTGCCAGCAGCCCTGGGGGGGGCCGGTACAATGAGCAGTTCTTC
NA	TRBJ2-7	once	TRBV25-1	CASSALYEQYF	TGTGCCAGCAGTGCCCTCTACGAGCAGTACTTC
NA	TRBJ2-5	NA	TRBV2	CASSDPAREQYF	TGTGCCAGCAGTGACCCCGCGAGGGAGCAGTACTTC
TRBD1	TRBJ1-1	few	TRBV6-1	CASSWTGGLNTEAFF	TGTGCCAGCAGTTGGACAGGGGGTCTGAACACTGAAGCTTTCTTT
NA	TRBJ2-3	NA	TRBV30	CAWARLPDTQYF	TGTGCCTGGGCTAGACTTCCAGATACGCAGTATTTT
NA	TRBJ2-5	NA	TRBV18	CASSKGSQEETQYF	TGTGCCAGCTCAAAGGGGTCGCAGGAAGAGACCCAGTACTTC
TRBD1	TRBJ1-5	NA	TRBV6-1	CASSGPFRDSQPYNQPQHF	TGTGCCAGCAGTGGGCCGTTCCGGGACAGCCAACCTTACAATCAGCCCCAGCATTTT
TRBD1	TRBJ1-4	few	TRBV7-9	CASSSSGTGVEKLFF	TGTGCCAGCAGCTCCTCCGGGACAGGGGTTGAAAAACTGTTTTTT
NA	TRBJ1-2	NA	TRBV20-1	CSAPFGAGYTF	TGCAGTGCTCCCTTCGGTGCGGGCTACACCTTC
TRBD1	TRBJ1-6	NA	TRBV4-1	CASSQSPDRVYNSPLHF	TGCGCCAGCAGCCAATCCCCGGACAGGGTCTATAATTCACCCCTCCACTTT
NA	TRBJ1-3	NA	TRBV19	CASSIEVAGNTIYF	TGTGCCAGTAGTATCGAGGTGGCTGGAAACACCATATATTTT
NA	TRBJ1-2	few	TRBV5-6	CASSFNPGNGNGYTF	TGTGCCAGCAGCTTCAACCCAGGGAATGGAAATGGCTACACCTTC
TRBD1	TRBJ1-6	few	TRBV9	CASSFGQDSPLHF	TGTGCCAGCAGCTTCGGACAGGATTCACCCCTCCACTTT
NA	TRBJ2-7	NA	TRBV25-1	CASSEYTLSYEQYF	TGTGCCAGCAGTGAGTACACCCTTTCCTACGAGCAGTACTTC
NA	TRBJ2-2	NA	TRBV6-1	CASYDGAGLFF	TGTGCCAGCTATGATGGAGCGGGGCTGTTTTTT
TRBD1	TRBJ1-2	NA	TRBV5-1	CASSTGGWYGYTF	TGCGCCAGCAGTACAGGGGGCTGGTATGGCTACACCTTC
TRBD1	TRBJ2-7	few	TRBV6-5	CASRPRRDRPYEQYF	TGTGCCAGCAGGCCCAGACGGGACAGGCCCTACGAGCAGTACTTC
TRBD1	TRBJ1-2	NA	TRBV5-4	CASSLGQGEGYTF	TGTGCCAGCAGCTTGGGCCAGGGGGAGGGCTACACCTTC
NA	TRBJ1-1	NA	TRBV15	CATSRGDMNTEAFF	TGTGCCACCAGCAGAGGCGACATGAACACTGAAGCTTTCTTT
NA	TRBJ1-6	NA	TRBV2	CASSKEQVRSSPLHF	TGTGCCAGCAGTAAAGAACAGGTTCGGAGTTCACCCCTCCACTTT
NA	TRBJ1-4	NA	TRBV29-1	CSVEGRGGEKLFF	TGCAGCGTTGAAGGGCGAGGCGGTGAAAAACTGTTTTTT
TRBD1	TRBJ2-7	NA	TRBV2	CASSKDRAYEQYF	TGTGCCAGCAGCAAAGACAGGGCCTACGAGCAGTACTTC
NA	TRBJ2-2	NA	TRBV11-3	CASSGQFTGELFF	TGTGCCAGCAGTGGACAGTTCACCGGGGAGCTGTTTTTT
NA	TRBJ2-2	few	TRBV6-6	CASSSGETGELFF	TGTGCCAGCAGTTCGGGGGAAACCGGGGAGCTGTTTTTT
NA	TRBJ1-1	NA	TRBV5-6	CASSLGTRNTEAFF	TGTGCCAGCAGCTTGGGCACGAGGAACACTGAAGCTTTCTTT
NA	TRBJ1-2	NA	TRBV18	CASSPRPEVSYGYTF	TGTGCCAGCTCACCACGGCCCGAGGTATCCTATGGCTACACCTTC
NA	TRBJ2-5	NA	TRBV7-7	CASSPRVGGKETQYF	TGTGCCAGCAGCCCGCGAGTTGGAGGGAAAGAGACCCAGTACTTC
NA	TRBJ1-5	NA	TRBV7-6	CASSFGVGQPQHF	TGTGCCAGCAGCTTCGGGGTAGGTCAGCCCCAGCATTTT
TRBD2	TRBJ2-4	NA	TRBV5-4	CASSLVSGGKNIQYF	TGTGCCAGCAGCTTGGTTAGCGGGGGCAAAAACATTCAGTACTTC
TRBD1	TRBJ1-4	NA	TRBV6-1	CASSDGDSATNEKLFF	TGTGCCAGCAGTGATGGGGACAGTGCAACTAATGAAAAACTGTTTTTT
NA	TRBJ1-2	NA	TRBV4-3	CASSQEPGDYGYTF	TGCGCCAGCAGCCAAGAACCAGGGGACTATGGCTACACCTTC
TRBD1	TRBJ1-2	once	TRBV30	CAWSSTTGASYGYTF	TGTGCCTGGAGTTCTACAACAGGGGCCTCCTATGGCTACACCTTC
NA	TRBJ2-5	few	TRBV7-8	CASSRDTGQETQYF	TGTGCCAGCAGCAGGGACACAGGACAAGAGACCCAGTACTTC
TRBD2	TRBJ2-2	NA	TRBV13	CASSPGLAGGEFSGELFF	TGTGCCAGCAGCCCCGGACTAGCGGGGGGGGAGTTCAGCGGGGAGCTGTTTTTT
NA	TRBJ1-6	NA	TRBV5-8	CASSFDGKKGSPLHF	TGTGCCAGCAGCTTTGACGGGAAGAAGGGTTCACCCCTCCACTTT
NA	TRBJ2-2	NA	TRBV21-1	CASSRRGRCTGELFF	TGTGCCAGCAGCCGCCGGGGGAGATGCACCGGGGAGCTGTTTTTT
NA	TRBJ2-5	NA	TRBV7-3	CASSLGAPGETQYF	TGTGCCAGCAGCTTAGGGGCCCCGGGAGAGACCCAGTACTTC
TRBD2	TRBJ2-3	NA	TRBV6-6	CASSLGGGPDTQYF	TGTGCCAGCAGCCTGGGGGGGGGTCCAGATACGCAGTATTTT
NA	TRBJ1-1	few	TRBV29-1	CSARLGNTEAFF	TGCAGCGCTAGATTAGGGAACACTGAAGCTTTCTTT
NA	TRBJ1-6	NA	TRBV10-1	CASSEGGFNSPLHF	TGCGCCAGCAGTGAGGGGGGCTTTAATTCACCCCTCCACTTT
TRBD1	TRBJ1-5	NA	TRBV5-6	CASSLGTVTQPQHF	TGTGCCAGCAGCCTCGGGACAGTTACTCAGCCCCAGCATTTT
TRBD1	TRBJ1-3	few	TRBV2	CASSEDRGSGNTIYF	TGTGCCAGCAGTGAAGACAGGGGATCTGGAAACACCATATATTTT